This T cell receptor (beta chain) derives from a study of T cell repertoires in cytomegalovirus infection. Looking at the study overall: Alongside well-studied HLA-B-restricted CMV epitopes, recently identified HLA-C-restricted CMV epitopes were also used. Public TCR beta signatures provided an indication of both CMV infection and a matching HLA type. Broader study findings: The ex vivo response was dominated by HLA-C-restricted CMV-specific TCR beta clonotypes.

Comments on this clonotype: What it binds is unknown.

TCRdb used MiXCR to reprocess the reads, holding one entry per CDR3 protein. The table lists 250,000 to 300,000 distinct CDR3 sequences, about 20% of them singletons. CDR1 is SGHVS, CDR2 FQNEAQ, per germline. Deletions cut 1 base from V and 2 bases from J, with 15 bases between. The CDR3 has 16 amino acids. This receptor was obtained from a human donor in good health (CMV status not recorded). Some clones in this sample may be carry-over from other donors' samples. The sample in question was cultured PBMCs, obtained from culture after CMV antigen stimulation. The chain couples TRBV7-8 to TRBJ2-7; maybe TRBD2 (5 bases). This chain's CDR3 is CASSLGSTTRPYEQYF. Here the CDR3 DNA reads TGTGCCAGCAGCTTAGGGTCGACTACAAGACCCTACGAGCAGTACTTC.